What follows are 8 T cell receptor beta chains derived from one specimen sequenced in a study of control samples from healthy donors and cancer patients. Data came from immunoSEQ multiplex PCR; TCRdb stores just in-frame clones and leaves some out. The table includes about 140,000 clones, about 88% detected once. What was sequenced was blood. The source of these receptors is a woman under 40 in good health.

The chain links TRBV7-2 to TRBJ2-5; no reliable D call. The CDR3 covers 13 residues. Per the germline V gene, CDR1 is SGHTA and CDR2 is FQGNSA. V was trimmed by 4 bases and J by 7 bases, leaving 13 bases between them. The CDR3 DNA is TGTGCCAGCAGCTCCAGGATCCTTGCGACCCAGTACTTC. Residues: CASSSRILATQYF.

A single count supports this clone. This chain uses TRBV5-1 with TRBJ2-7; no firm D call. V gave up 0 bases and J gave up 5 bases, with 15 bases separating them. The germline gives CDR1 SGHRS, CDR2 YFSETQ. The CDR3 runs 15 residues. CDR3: CASSLGRIGPNEQYF. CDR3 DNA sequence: TGCGCCAGCAGCTTGGGACGGATCGGGCCCAACGAGCAGTACTTC.

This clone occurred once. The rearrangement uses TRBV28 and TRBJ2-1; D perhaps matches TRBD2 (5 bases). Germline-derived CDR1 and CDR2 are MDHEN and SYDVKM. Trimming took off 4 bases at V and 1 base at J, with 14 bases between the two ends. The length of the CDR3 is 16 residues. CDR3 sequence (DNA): TGTGCCAGCAGTTCCGTCCATCCGGGATCCTACAATGAGCAGTTCTTC. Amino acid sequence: CASSSVHPGSYNEQFF.

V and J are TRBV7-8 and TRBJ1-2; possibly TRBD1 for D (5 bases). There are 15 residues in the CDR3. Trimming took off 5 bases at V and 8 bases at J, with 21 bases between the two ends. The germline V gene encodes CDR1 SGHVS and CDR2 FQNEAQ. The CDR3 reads CASSALGTARDGYTF. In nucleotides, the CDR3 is TGTGCCAGCAGCGCCCTTGGGACCGCCAGGGACGGCTACACCTTC. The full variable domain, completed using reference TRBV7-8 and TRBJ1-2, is GAGVSQSPRYKVAKRGQDVALRCDPISGHVSLFWYQQALGQGPEFLTYFQNEAQLDKSGLPSDRFFAERPEGSVSTLKIQRTQQEDSAVYLCASSALGTARDGYTFGSGTRLTVV.

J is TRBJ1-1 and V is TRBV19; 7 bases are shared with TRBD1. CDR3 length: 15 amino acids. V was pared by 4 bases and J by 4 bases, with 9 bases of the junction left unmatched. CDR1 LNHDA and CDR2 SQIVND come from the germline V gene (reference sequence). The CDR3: CASSTLSTGITEAFF. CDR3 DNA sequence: TGTGCCAGTAGTACCCTCTCGACAGGGATCACTGAAGCTTTCTTT.

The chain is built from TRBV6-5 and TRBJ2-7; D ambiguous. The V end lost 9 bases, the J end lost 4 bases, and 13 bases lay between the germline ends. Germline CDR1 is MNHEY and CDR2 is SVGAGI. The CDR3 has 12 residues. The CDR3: CASQSNPYEQYF. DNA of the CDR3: TGTGCCAGTCAATCTAACCCTTACGAGCAGTACTTC.

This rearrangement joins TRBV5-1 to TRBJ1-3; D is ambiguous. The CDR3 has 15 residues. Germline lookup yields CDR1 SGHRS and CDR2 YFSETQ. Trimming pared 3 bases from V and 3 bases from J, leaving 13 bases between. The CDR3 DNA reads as TGCGCCAGCAGCTCCACAGCGGGAGGTGGAAACACCATATATTTT. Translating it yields CASSSTAGGGNTIYF.

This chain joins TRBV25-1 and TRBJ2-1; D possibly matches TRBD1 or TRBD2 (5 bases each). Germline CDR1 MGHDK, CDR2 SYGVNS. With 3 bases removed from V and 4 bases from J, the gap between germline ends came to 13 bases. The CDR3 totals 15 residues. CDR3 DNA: TGTGCCAGCAGTGATTCCTCGGGACCTTACAATGAGCAGTTCTTC. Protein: CASSDSSGPYNEQFF.